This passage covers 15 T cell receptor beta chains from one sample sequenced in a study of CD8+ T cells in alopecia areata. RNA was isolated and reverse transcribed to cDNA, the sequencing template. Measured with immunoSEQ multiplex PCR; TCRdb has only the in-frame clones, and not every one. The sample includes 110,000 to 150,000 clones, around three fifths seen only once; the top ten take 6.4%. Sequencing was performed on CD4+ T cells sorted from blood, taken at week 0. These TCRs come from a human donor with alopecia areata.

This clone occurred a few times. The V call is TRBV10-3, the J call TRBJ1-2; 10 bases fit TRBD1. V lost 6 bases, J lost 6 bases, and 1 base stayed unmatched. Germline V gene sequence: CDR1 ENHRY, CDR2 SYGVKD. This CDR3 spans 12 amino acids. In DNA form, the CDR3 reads TGTGCCATCAGCGGGACAGGGGATGGCTACACCTTC. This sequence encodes CAISGTGDGYTF.

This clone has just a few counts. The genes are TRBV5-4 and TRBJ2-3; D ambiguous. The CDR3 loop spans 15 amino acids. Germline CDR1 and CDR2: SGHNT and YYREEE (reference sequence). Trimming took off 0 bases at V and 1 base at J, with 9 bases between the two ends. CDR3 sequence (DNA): TGTGCCAGCAGCTTGGTAAAGGGTGGCACAGATACGCAGTATTTT. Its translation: CASSLVKGGTDTQYF.

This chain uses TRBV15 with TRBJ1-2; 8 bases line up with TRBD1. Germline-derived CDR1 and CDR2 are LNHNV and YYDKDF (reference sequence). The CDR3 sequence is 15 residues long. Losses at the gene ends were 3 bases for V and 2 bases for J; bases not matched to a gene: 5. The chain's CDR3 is CATSSGRTGNYGYTF. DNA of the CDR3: TGTGCCACCAGCAGTGGGAGGACAGGGAACTATGGCTACACCTTC.

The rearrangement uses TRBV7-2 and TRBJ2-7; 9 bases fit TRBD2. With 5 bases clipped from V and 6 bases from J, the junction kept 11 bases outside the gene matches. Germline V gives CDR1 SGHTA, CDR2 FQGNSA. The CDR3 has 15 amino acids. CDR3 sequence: CASSAGGSGLSEQYF. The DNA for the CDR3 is TGTGCCAGCAGCGCGGGGGGGAGCGGTCTGAGCGAGCAGTACTTC.

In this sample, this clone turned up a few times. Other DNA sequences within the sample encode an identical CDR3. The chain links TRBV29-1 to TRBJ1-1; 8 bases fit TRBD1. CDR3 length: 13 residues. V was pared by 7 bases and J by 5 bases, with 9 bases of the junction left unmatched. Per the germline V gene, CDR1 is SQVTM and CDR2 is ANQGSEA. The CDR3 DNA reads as TGCAGCGCAGGACAGGGAAGGGGTACTGAAGCTTTCTTT. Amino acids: CSAGQGRGTEAFF.

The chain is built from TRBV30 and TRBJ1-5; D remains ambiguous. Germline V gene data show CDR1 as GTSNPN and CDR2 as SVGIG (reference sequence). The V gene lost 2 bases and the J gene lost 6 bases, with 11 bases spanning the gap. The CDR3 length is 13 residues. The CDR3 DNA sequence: TGTGCCTGGAGTAACAGCCGACTTCAGCCCCAGCATTTT. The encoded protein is CAWSNSRLQPQHF.

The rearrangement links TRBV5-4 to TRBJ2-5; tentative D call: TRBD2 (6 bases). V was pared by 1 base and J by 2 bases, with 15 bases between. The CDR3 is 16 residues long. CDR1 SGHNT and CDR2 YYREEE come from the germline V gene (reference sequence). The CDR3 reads CASSLKSAGPQETQYF. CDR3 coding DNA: TGTGCCAGCAGCTTGAAAAGCGCGGGGCCTCAAGAGACCCAGTACTTC.

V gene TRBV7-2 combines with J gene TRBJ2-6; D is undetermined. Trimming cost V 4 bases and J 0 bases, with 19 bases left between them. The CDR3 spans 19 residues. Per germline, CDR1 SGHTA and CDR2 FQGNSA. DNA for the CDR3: TGTGCCAGCAGCTCACCTCGGTCTAGAATCGTCTCTGGGGCCAACGTCCTGACTTTC. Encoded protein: CASSSPRSRIVSGANVLTF.

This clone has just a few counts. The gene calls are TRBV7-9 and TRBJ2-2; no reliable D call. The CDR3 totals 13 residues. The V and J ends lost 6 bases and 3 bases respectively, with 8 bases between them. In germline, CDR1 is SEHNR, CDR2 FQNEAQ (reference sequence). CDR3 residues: CASRGQHTGELFF. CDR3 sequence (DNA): TGTGCCAGCAGGGGCCAGCACACCGGGGAGCTGTTTTTT.

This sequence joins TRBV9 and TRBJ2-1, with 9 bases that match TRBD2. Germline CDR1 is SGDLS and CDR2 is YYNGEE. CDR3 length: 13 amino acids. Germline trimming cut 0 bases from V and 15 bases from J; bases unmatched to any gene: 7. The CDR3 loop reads CASSVEASGVGFF. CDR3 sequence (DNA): TGTGCCAGCAGCGTAGAGGCTAGCGGGGTGGGGTTCTTC.

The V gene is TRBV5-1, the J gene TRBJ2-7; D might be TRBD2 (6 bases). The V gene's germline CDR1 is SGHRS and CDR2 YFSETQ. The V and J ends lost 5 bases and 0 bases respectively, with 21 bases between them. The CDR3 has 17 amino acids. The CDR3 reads CASSSGPTSSSSYEQYF. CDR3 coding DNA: TGCGCCAGCAGTTCGGGCCCTACTAGCTCGAGCTCCTACGAGCAGTACTTC.

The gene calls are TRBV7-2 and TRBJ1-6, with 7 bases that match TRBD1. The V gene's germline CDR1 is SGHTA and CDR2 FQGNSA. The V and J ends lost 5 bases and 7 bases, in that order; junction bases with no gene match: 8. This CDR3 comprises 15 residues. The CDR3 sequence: CASSERQGNNSPLHF. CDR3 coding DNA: TGTGCCAGCAGCGAACGACAGGGAAACAATTCACCCCTCCACTTT.

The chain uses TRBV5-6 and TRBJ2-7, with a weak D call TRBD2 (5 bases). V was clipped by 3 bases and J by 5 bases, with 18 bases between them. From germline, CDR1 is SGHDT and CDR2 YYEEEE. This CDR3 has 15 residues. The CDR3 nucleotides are TGTGCCAGCAGCTGGTGGGGTGAGGGCGCAGACGAGCAGTACTTC. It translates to CASSWWGEGADEQYF.

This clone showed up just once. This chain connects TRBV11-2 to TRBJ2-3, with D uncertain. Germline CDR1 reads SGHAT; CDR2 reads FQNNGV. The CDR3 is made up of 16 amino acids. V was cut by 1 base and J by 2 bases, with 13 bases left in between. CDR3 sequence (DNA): TGTGCCAGCAGCTTAGCGTCGGCCAGAGCCACAGATACGCAGTATTTT. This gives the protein CASSLASARATDTQYF.

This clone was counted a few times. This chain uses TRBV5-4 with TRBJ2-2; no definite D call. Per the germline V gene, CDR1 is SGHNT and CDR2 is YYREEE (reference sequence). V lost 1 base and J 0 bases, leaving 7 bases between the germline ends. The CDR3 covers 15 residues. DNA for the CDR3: TGTGCCAGCAGCTTGAGCCCGACGAACACCGGGGAGCTGTTTTTT. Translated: CASSLSPTNTGELFF.